Sequencing of this TCR beta chain was carried out in a study of cytomegalovirus exposure and HLA in healthy donors. V dropped 2 bases and J dropped 7 bases, with 8 bases sitting between them. The length of the CDR3 is 13 residues. Germline CDR1 and CDR2: MRHNA and SNTAGT. Though nominally healthy at sampling, donors likely had unrecorded immune exposures. Use of 60 Vbeta and 13 Jbeta primers characterized the PCR. Profiled with immunoSEQ multiplex PCR; TCRdb holds only in-frame clones, not every one. Its listing shows under 75,000 clones. Sequencing used PBMCs. The receptor was derived from a female donor in good health and CMV-seropositive. The chain employs TRBV6-4 and TRBJ2-2; D gene ambiguous. This chain's CDR3 is CASSDPPGGELFF. CDR3 bases: TGTGCCAGCAGTGACCCCCCAGGCGGGGAGCTGTTTTTT.